The 11 T cell receptor beta chains below all came from one sample that was sequenced in a study of T cells in Graves' hyperthyroidism and ophthalmopathy. RNA transcripts yielded amplified TCR beta CDR3 regions. When the TCR CDR3 underwent first-round RT-PCR, the HTBI primer set was used. Via MiXCR, TCRdb re-called the multiplex PCR reads, giving one row per CDR3 protein. The table records 550,000 to 800,000 distinct CDR3 sequences, about 15% of them present only once. The material sequenced was blood. Receptors were obtained from a man between 18 and 29 years old with Graves' hyperthyroidism.

The sample holds many counts of this clonotype. This sequence joins TRBV2 and TRBJ1-2, with D unclear. Trimming pared 3 bases from V and 4 bases from J, leaving 3 bases between. This CDR3 contains 11 residues. Germline CDR1 SNHLY, CDR2 FYNNEI. CDR3 nucleotides: TGTGCCAGCAGTGACGTCTATGGCTACACCTTC. It codes for CASSDVYGYTF.

Many counts were recorded for this clonotype. The V call is TRBV6-1, the J call TRBJ1-1, with a possible D match to TRBD1 (6 bases). Germline CDR1 MNHNS, CDR2 SASEGT. The CDR3 contains 16 residues. The V and J ends lost 6 bases and 7 bases respectively, with 24 bases between them. The CDR3 reads CASRPTAGAGGYEAFF. The DNA for the CDR3 is TGTGCCAGCAGACCGACCGCGGGGGCCGGGGGCTATGAAGCTTTCTTT.

This clonotype was counted many times. The CDR3 loop reads CASSSDRGDYEQYF. The DNA for the CDR3 is TGTGCCAGCAGTTCCGACAGGGGGGACTACGAGCAGTACTTC. This rearrangement joins TRBV7-9 to TRBJ2-7; 9 nucleotides align to TRBD1. The germline V gene has CDR1 SEHNR and CDR2 FQNEAQ (reference sequence). This CDR3 contains 14 residues. The junction had 6 bases not matched to a gene; V was cut back by 6 bases and J by 3 bases. The entire variable domain, with the rest obtained from reference TRBV7-9 and TRBJ2-7, is as follows: DTGVSQNPRHKITKRGQNVTFRCDPISEHNRLYWYRQTLGQGPEFLTYFQNEAQLEKSRLLSDRFSAERPKGSFSTLEIQRTEQGDSAMYLCASSSDRGDYEQYFGPGTRLTVT.

This clonotype was seen ten or more times. The CDR3, as DNA: TGCAGTGCCGTGGGGAACTCCTACAATGAGCAGTTCTTC. This encodes CSAVGNSYNEQFF. V gene TRBV20-1 combines with J gene TRBJ2-1; D remains ambiguous. The germline V gene has CDR1 DFQATT and CDR2 SNEGSKA (reference sequence). Trimming cost V 6 bases and J 0 bases, with 9 bases left between them. CDR3 length: 13 amino acids.

This clonotype turned up a few times. This sequence joins TRBV20-1 and TRBJ1-5; D gene unclear. The V and J ends lost 3 bases and 0 bases respectively, with 12 bases between them. The CDR3 covers 15 residues. Germline lookup yields CDR1 DFQATT and CDR2 SNEGSKA (reference sequence). CDR3 DNA sequence: TGCAGTGCTAGTAGGACGGCATATAGCAATCAGCCCCAGCATTTT. This gives the protein CSASRTAYSNQPQHF.

This clonotype was recorded at least ten times. The gene calls are TRBV28 and TRBJ2-2; 8 bases are a match to TRBD1. The germline V gene encodes CDR1 MDHEN and CDR2 SYDVKM. The CDR3 is 14 residues long. V was pared by 5 bases and J by 8 bases, with 7 bases of the junction left unmatched. CDR3 in amino acids: CASSTRTGTGELFF. The CDR3 DNA sequence: TGTGCCAGCAGTACGCGGACAGGGACTGGGGAGCTGTTTTTT.

A single count supports this clonotype. The chain carries TRBV7-8 and TRBJ1-4; TRBD1 matches 10 bases. The CDR3 consists of 16 residues. V lost 2 bases to trimming and J lost 7 bases; unmatched junction nucleotides: 7. Looked up from germline, CDR1 is SGHVS and CDR2 is FQNEAQ. The CDR3 DNA reads TGTGCCAGCAGCTTATCCGGGACAGGGGACCCTGAAAAACTGTTTTTT. Its translation is CASSLSGTGDPEKLFF.

This clonotype has at least ten counts. The genes are TRBV20-1 and TRBJ2-2; tentatively, D is TRBD1 (6 bases). The CDR3 is made up of 14 amino acids. V dropped 3 bases and J dropped 1 base, with 9 bases sitting between them. The V gene's germline CDR1 is DFQATT and CDR2 SNEGSKA (reference sequence). The CDR3 DNA is TGCAGTGCTAGCAACAGGGAGAACACCGGGGAGCTGTTTTTT. It is translated as CSASNRENTGELFF.

V gene TRBV20-1 combines with J gene TRBJ2-4, with a possible D match to TRBD2 (7 bases). The CDR3 length is 14 residues. Between the trimmed V and J ends, which lost 3 bases and 6 bases, there was a span of 15 bases. CDR1 and CDR2 (germline): DFQATT, SNEGSKA (reference sequence). The CDR3 sequence: CSARGGTSSNIQYF. The CDR3 region has the DNA TGCAGTGCTAGGGGGGGGACATCTTCAAACATTCAGTACTTC.

This clonotype has at least ten counts. The V and J genes are TRBV2 and TRBJ2-7, with D tentatively TRBD1 (5 bases). The V gene lost 4 bases and the J gene lost 2 bases, with 9 bases spanning the gap. Germline assignment: CDR1 SNHLY and CDR2 FYNNEI. The CDR3 consists of 13 residues. The CDR3: CASSVTGPYEQYF. CDR3 nucleotide sequence: TGTGCCAGCAGTGTTACAGGTCCCTACGAGCAGTACTTC.

This clonotype has ten or more counts. The chain links TRBV28 to TRBJ2-3; D call uncertain. This CDR3 contains 14 residues. Germline CDR1 is MDHEN and CDR2 is SYDVKM. The germline V and J ends were trimmed by 3 bases and 4 bases, with 11 bases remaining between them. CDR3 coding DNA: TGTGCCAGCAGTTTTATTATCCGTGCAGATACGCAGTATTTT. Amino acids: CASSFIIRADTQYF.